These 24 T cell receptor beta chains were sequenced from one sample in a study of patients and donors after allogeneic stem cell transplantation. MiXCR was run by TCRdb on the RT-PCR reads, yielding one entry per CDR3 protein. The sample records around 82,000 distinct CDR3 sequences, 5% being singletons. The sample was blood, either unsorted or a sorted T cell fraction (not recorded which). These receptors all stem from a human donor who was either an allogeneic HSCT recipient or a stem cell or donor lymphocyte infusion donor (not recorded which). It is not recorded whose cells these are; they may come from a transplant donor.

This clonotype has at least ten counts. V and J are TRBV6-1 and TRBJ2-2, with D unresolved. The length of the CDR3 is 14 residues. Germline V CDR1 and CDR2: MNHNS, SASEGT. The ends were cut back, 1 base at V and 5 bases at J, with 8 bases in the middle. The CDR3 DNA is TGTGCCAGCAGTGAAGTAAGGGTTACCGGGGAGCTGTTTTTT. Protein product: CASSEVRVTGELFF.

This clonotype has ten or more counts. The rearrangement joins TRBV5-1 to TRBJ2-7, with D perhaps matching TRBD1 (6 bases). CDR1 is SGHRS and CDR2 is YFSETQ in the germline V gene. The CDR3 length is 16 residues. The V and J ends lost 4 bases and 4 bases respectively, with 21 bases between them. The CDR3 reads CASSLGIGGLSYEQYF. The CDR3 DNA reads as TGCGCCAGCAGCCTGGGGATAGGGGGTCTTTCGTACGAGCAGTACTTC.

This clonotype has a count of ten or more. V usage is TRBV20-1 and J usage is TRBJ1-2, with D hard to call. The CDR3 has 13 residues. Trimming pared 3 bases from V and 2 bases from J, leaving 10 bases between. Germline values: CDR1 DFQATT, CDR2 SNEGSKA (reference sequence). The CDR3 loop reads CSASVEVNYGYTF. CDR3 coding DNA: TGCAGTGCTAGTGTAGAAGTCAACTATGGCTACACCTTC.

This clonotype was recorded many times. The rearrangement joins TRBV28 to TRBJ2-3; possibly TRBD1 for D (6 bases). The CDR3 covers 15 residues. The germline V gene encodes CDR1 MDHEN and CDR2 SYDVKM. Trimming took 5 bases from V and 0 from J, leaving 12 bases between them. In DNA, the CDR3 is TGTGCCAGCAGTCCTGGACAGCGAAGCACAGATACGCAGTATTTT. This codes for CASSPGQRSTDTQYF.

The gene calls are TRBV9 and TRBJ1-1, with no clear D. Trimming removed 0 bases at V and 0 bases at J, with 6 bases between. The CDR3 is 14 residues long. The germline V gene encodes CDR1 SGDLS and CDR2 YYNGEE. DNA for the CDR3: TGTGCCAGCAGCGTAGAACAGTTGAACACTGAAGCTTTCTTT. As protein: CASSVEQLNTEAFF. Drawing the rest from reference TRBV9 and TRBJ1-1, the complete variable domain is DSGVTQTPKHLITATGQRVTLRCSPRSGDLSVYWYQQSLDQGLQFLIQYYNGEERAKGNILERFSAQQFPDLHSELNLSSLELGDSALYFCASSVEQLNTEAFFGQGTRLTVV.

The V and J genes are TRBV5-1 and TRBJ2-3; D possibly uses TRBD1 or TRBD2 (5 bases each). The CDR3 is 15 residues long. CDR1 and CDR2 from the germline V gene are SGHRS and YFSETQ. Trimming pared 0 bases from V and 0 bases from J, leaving 8 bases between. The CDR3: CASSLGRDSTDTQYF. CDR3 nucleotides: TGCGCCAGCAGCTTGGGCCGGGACAGCACAGATACGCAGTATTTT.

In this sample, this clonotype turned up many times. A much larger clone lies one base from this, so it may be a read error. The V gene is TRBV12-3 or TRBV12-4, the J gene TRBJ2-5, with D uncertain. The CDR3 is 13 amino acids. The CDR3 DNA reads TGTGCCAGCAGGGCGGTCAATCAAGAGACCCGGTACTTC. Its protein is CASRAVNQETRYF.

Many counts were recorded for this clonotype. The chain couples TRBV11-2 to TRBJ2-1; D is uncertain. Germline V gene sequence: CDR1 SGHAT, CDR2 FQNNGV. This CDR3 has 13 amino acids. V was shortened by 2 bases and J by 13 bases, with 15 bases between the two germline ends. The CDR3 spells CASSLRDGLYQFF. Written as DNA, the CDR3 is TGTGCCAGCAGCTTACGCGATGGTCTCTATCAGTTCTTC. The complete variable domain, with remaining parts taken from reference TRBV11-2 and TRBJ2-1, reads EAGVAQSPRYKIIEKRQSVAFWCNPISGHATLYWYQQILGQGPKLLIQFQNNGVVDDSQLPKDRFSAERLKGVDSTLKIQPAKLEDSAVYLCASSLRDGLYQFFGPGTRLTVL.

This clonotype was seen many times. This chain connects TRBV5-1 to TRBJ2-2; the D is unclear. CDR3 length: 13 amino acids. V lost 3 bases and J lost 3, with 6 bases in between. Per germline, CDR1 SGHRS and CDR2 YFSETQ. CDR3 DNA: TGCGCCAGCAGCTCCGACTACACCGGGGAGCTGTTTTTT. The encoded protein is CASSSDYTGELFF.

In its sample, this clonotype was seen many times. CDR3 sequence: CASNKRADTQYF. As DNA, the CDR3 is TGTGCCAGCAACAAAAGAGCAGATACGCAGTATTTT. The rearrangement links TRBV7-2 to TRBJ2-3, with D uncertain. This CDR3 region has 12 residues. The germline V gene has CDR1 SGHTA and CDR2 FQGNSA. V lost 7 bases, J lost 4 bases, and 9 bases lay in between.

At least ten counts were recorded for this clonotype. The rearrangement joins TRBV7-6 to TRBJ2-7, with TRBD2 matching over 7 bases. CDR3 size: 14 residues. Trimming removed 0 bases from V and 7 bases from J; junction bases left unmatched: 6. Germline values: CDR1 SGHVS, CDR2 FNYEAQ. The CDR3 region has the DNA TGTGCCAGCAGCTTAGCTACTAGCGCCAAAGAGCAGTACTTC. Its translation: CASSLATSAKEQYF.

This clonotype was counted many times. CDR3 amino acids: CASSLVGQGGYSMNTEAFF. CDR3 DNA sequence: TGTGCCAGCAGCTTAGTGGGTCAGGGGGGCTACAGCATGAACACTGAAGCTTTCTTT. This chain connects TRBV11-2 to TRBJ1-1, with 7 bases lining up with TRBD1. The germline gives CDR1 SGHAT, CDR2 FQNNGV. Trimming took 1 base from V and 0 from J; bases not matched to a gene: 14. The CDR3 sequence is 19 residues long.

This clonotype was detected a few times. The V and J genes are TRBV15 and TRBJ1-4; possibly TRBD1 for D (5 bases). Trimming took 0 bases from V and 11 from J, leaving 10 bases between them. Germline assignment: CDR1 LNHNV and CDR2 YYDKDF (reference sequence). The CDR3 has 13 amino acids. The CDR3 protein is CATSREGGYKLFF. Here the CDR3 DNA reads TGTGCCACCAGCAGAGAGGGGGGTTACAAACTGTTTTTT.

This clonotype was seen ten or more times. This sequence joins TRBV1 and TRBJ2-1; the table's TRBD2 call for D was not verified on the DNA. TRBV1 is an annotated pseudogene. This CDR3 region has 15 residues. The CDR3 here is CTSSQDGEAYNEQFF. In DNA form, the CDR3 reads TGCACCAGCAGCCAAGACGGGGAGGCCTACAATGAGCAGTTCTTC.

This clonotype was counted ten times or more. The V call is TRBV5-4, the J call TRBJ2-1; a weak D match, TRBD2 (6 bases). The germline CDR1 and CDR2 sequences are SGHNT and YYREEE (reference sequence). The CDR3 runs 15 residues. V lost 5 bases and J lost 3, with 15 bases in between. CDR3 DNA sequence: TGTGCCAGCAGTTTCGGGACTGGGGTCTACAATGAGCAGTTCTTC. This translates into CASSFGTGVYNEQFF. Supplemented by reference TRBV5-4 and TRBJ2-1, the full variable domain reads ETGVTQSPTHLIKTRGQQVTLRCSSQSGHNTVSWYQQALGQGPQFIFQYYREEENGRGNFPPRFSGLQFPNYSSELNVNALELDDSALYLCASSFGTGVYNEQFFGPGTRLTVL.

In its sample, this clonotype was seen a few times. The CDR3 sequence: CASSSYVDVSYEQYF. The DNA for the CDR3 is TGTGCCAGCAGTAGTTACGTGGACGTCTCCTACGAGCAGTACTTC. V and J are TRBV12-3 or TRBV12-4 and TRBJ2-7; D not resolved. This CDR3 contains 15 residues. V was cut by 5 bases and J by 0 bases, with 14 bases left in between.

The chain carries TRBV11-2 and TRBJ1-6, with a possible D match to TRBD1 (6 bases). V lost 1 base, J lost 9 bases, and 19 bases lay in between. The germline V gene has CDR1 SGHAT and CDR2 FQNNGV. The CDR3 has 17 amino acids. For the CDR3, the DNA is TGTGCCAGCAGCTTAGGGAGGAGGTCAGGGGTTACTTCACCCCTCCACTTT. Translated: CASSLGRRSGVTSPLHF.

The gene calls are TRBV6-1 and TRBJ2-3; D not resolved. Germline lookup yields CDR1 MNHNS and CDR2 SASEGT. V was cut by 6 bases and J by 0 bases, with 10 bases left in between. This CDR3 spans 14 amino acids. In nucleotides, the CDR3 is TGTGCCAGCAGGGATTGGGGAAGCACAGATACGCAGTATTTT. Amino acid sequence: CASRDWGSTDTQYF.

This clonotype was seen at least ten times. The rearrangement links TRBV27 to TRBJ1-6, with TRBD1 identical over 7 bases. CDR3 size: 16 residues. The ends lost 6 bases at V and 6 bases at J; junction bases unmatched: 11. Germline V CDR1 and CDR2: MNHEY, SMNVEV (reference sequence). The CDR3 loop is CASRPPRGTANSPLHF. The DNA of the CDR3 is TGTGCCAGCAGACCCCCCAGAGGGACAGCTAATTCACCCCTCCACTTT.

The sample holds many counts of this clonotype. CDR3 loop: CASSLGPQGYGYTF. In nucleotides, the CDR3 is TGTGCCAGCAGCTTAGGCCCCCAGGGCTATGGCTACACCTTC. The V gene is TRBV11-2, the J gene TRBJ1-2; D is perhaps TRBD1 (5 bases). The V and J ends lost 1 base and 4 bases respectively, with 10 bases between them. CDR1 and CDR2 (germline): SGHAT, FQNNGV. There are 14 residues in the CDR3.

This clonotype was recorded at least ten times. V gene TRBV6-2 or TRBV6-3 combines with J gene TRBJ2-7; D not certain. From germline, CDR1 is MNHEY and CDR2 SVGEGT. The CDR3 has 14 amino acids. V gave up 4 bases and J gave up 10 bases, with 20 bases separating them. The CDR3 region has the DNA TGTGCCAGCAGTTCCAAACGGGTCTCCCCTGACCAGTACTTC. As protein: CASSSKRVSPDQYF.

This clonotype has a count of ten or more. The V call is TRBV7-8, the J call TRBJ2-1; 9 positions match TRBD2. CDR1 is SGHVS, CDR2 FQNEAQ, per germline. V was pared by 4 bases and J by 1 base, with 5 bases of the junction left unmatched. The CDR3 covers 16 residues. The CDR3 spells CASSSSTSGSYNEQFF. The CDR3 DNA reads as TGTGCCAGCAGCTCCTCGACTAGCGGATCCTACAATGAGCAGTTCTTC.

This clonotype was detected a few times. The chain links TRBV11-2 to TRBJ2-7, with D unclear. Trimming took 4 bases from V and 7 from J, leaving 11 bases between them. Germline V CDR1 and CDR2: SGHAT, FQNNGV. The CDR3 sequence is 12 residues long. This chain's CDR3 is CASSSTRIEQYF. CDR3 nucleotides: TGTGCCAGCAGCTCTACCCGAATTGAGCAGTACTTC. Full variable domain (outside the CDR3, taken from reference TRBV11-2 and TRBJ2-7): EAGVAQSPRYKIIEKRQSVAFWCNPISGHATLYWYQQILGQGPKLLIQFQNNGVVDDSQLPKDRFSAERLKGVDSTLKIQPAKLEDSAVYLCASSSTRIEQYFGPGTRLTVT.

This clonotype was seen repeatedly, ten times or more. The chain has TRBV7-2 and TRBJ1-2; the D is unclear. Per germline, CDR1 SGHTA and CDR2 FQGNSA. CDR3 length: 12 residues. V shed 3 bases and J shed 11 bases, with 13 bases lying between them. CDR3 loop: CASSLLSNWYTF. The CDR3 nucleotides are TGTGCCAGCAGCTTGCTGTCGAACTGGTACACCTTC. The whole variable domain, remainder taken from reference TRBV7-2 and TRBJ1-2, is GAGVSQSPSNKVTEKGKDVELRCDPISGHTALYWYRQSLGQGLEFLIYFQGNSAPDKSGLPSDRFSAERTGGSVSTLTIQRTQQEDSAVYLCASSLLSNWYTFGSGTRLTVV.